The sequence of this T cell receptor beta chain was determined in a study of response to subunit inactivated influenza vaccine. TCRdb re-analysed the RT-PCR reads in MiXCR, keeping a single row per CDR3 protein. The sample carries hundreds of thousands of distinct CDR3 sequences, approximately 11% recorded once. Looked up from germline, CDR1 is SEHNR and CDR2 is FQNEAQ (reference sequence). The CDR3 extends over 16 amino acids. The chain recombines TRBV7-9 with TRBJ1-1; a possible D gene is TRBD1 (6 bases). This material consisted of PBMCs from blood, taken roughly 47 days after vaccination. The receptor was derived from a man aged 45-65 years who received an inactivated influenza vaccine. CDR3 sequence reads: CWPDVHGGGGFTEAFF. Written as DNA, the CDR3 is TGTTGGCCGGACGTTCATGGAGGGGGGGGGTTTACTGAAGCTTTCTTT.